This T cell receptor beta chain was profiled in a study of shared clonotypes between healthy human individuals. Broader study findings: Sequencing depth was expected to influence donor clonotype sharing.

Germline V lookup: CDR1 SNHLY, CDR2 FYNNEI. The CDR3 extends over 14 amino acids. Trimming left V 1 base short and J 0 bases short, with 7 bases between. Produced via immunoSEQ multiplex PCR; TCRdb's table is partial and in-frame only. The repertoire holds millions of clones, with approximately 95% as singletons. On this clone itself: Its antigen is currently unknown.

The receptor comes from a young man in good health. The chain couples TRBV2 to TRBJ2-7; D is unresolved. What was sequenced was naive CD4+ T cells sorted from blood. Subset defined: CD45RA+ positively selected. The CDR3 protein is CASSEEVTSYEQYF. DNA of the CDR3: TGTGCCAGCAGTGAAGAGGTCACCTCCTACGAGCAGTACTTC.